This record covers a single T cell receptor (beta chain). What it recognizes is unknown. The junction departs from the called germline gene at one end, perhaps through a read error. The data were obtained in a study of tumor-infiltrating lymphocytes in primary liver carcinoma. TCR beta cDNA came from around 500 ng total RNA, primed with a constant-region primer. TCR beta libraries came from three nested multiplex PCR rounds using slightly modified ARM-PCR. The first two PCR rounds used TRBV1-TRBV30 forward primers with a C-beta reverse primer, about 10 cycles each. TCRdb re-derived calls from the multiplex PCR reads in MiXCR, one entry per CDR3 protein. The repertoire consists of about 97,000 distinct CDR3 sequences, with around two thirds occurring once and the leading ten covering 9% to 15%. Joint extraction of RNA and DNA used about 17-31 mg of bulk tissue that was unsorted. Without exception, tumor samples held over 75% viable tumor cells.

General study findings and limits: Presence in all five tumor regions was observed for only about 7-25% of top clones.

This CDR3 spans 16 amino acids. The V gene's germline CDR1 is SGHNT and CDR2 YENEEA. The sequence came from a woman aged 60-75 years with primary liver carcinoma and hepatitis B virus infection. The sequenced sample consisted of liver tumor tissue from sampling region 2. Subset given: tumor region T2, inferior pole. The chain joins TRBV11-3 to TRBJ2-3; D is tentatively TRBD1 or TRBD2 (6 bases each). CDR3 nucleotide sequence: TGTGCCAACAGCCCCCGAGGGGGGTCAAGCACAGATACGCAGTATTTT. Amino acid sequence: CANSPRGGSSTDTQYF.